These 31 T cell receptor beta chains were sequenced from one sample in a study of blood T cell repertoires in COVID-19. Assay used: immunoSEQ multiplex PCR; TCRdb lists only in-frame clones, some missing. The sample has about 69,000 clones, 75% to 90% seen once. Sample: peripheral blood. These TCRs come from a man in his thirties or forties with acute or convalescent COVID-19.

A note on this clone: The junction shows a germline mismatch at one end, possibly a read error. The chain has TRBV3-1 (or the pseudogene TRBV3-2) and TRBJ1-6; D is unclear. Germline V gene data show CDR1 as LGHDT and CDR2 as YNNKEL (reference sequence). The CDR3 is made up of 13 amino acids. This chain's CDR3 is CASSQELGAWIYF. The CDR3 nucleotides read TGTGCCAGCAGCCAAGAGTTGGGCGCCTGGATCTACTTT.

CDR3 in DNA: TGTGCCACCAGAGCCGGGACAGTTAAGGGTGACTATGGCTACACCTTC. It is translated as CATRAGTVKGDYGYTF. The V gene is TRBV10-3, the J gene TRBJ1-2; TRBD1 agrees at 7 bases. V was pared by 10 bases and J by 3 bases, with 17 bases of the junction left unmatched. Germline CDR1 is ENHRY and CDR2 is SYGVKD. The CDR3 covers 16 residues.

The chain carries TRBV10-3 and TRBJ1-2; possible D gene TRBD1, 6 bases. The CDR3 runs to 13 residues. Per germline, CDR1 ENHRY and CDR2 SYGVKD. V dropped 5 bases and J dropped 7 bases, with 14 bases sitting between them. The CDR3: CAISKQGGPGYTF. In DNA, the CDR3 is TGTGCCATCAGTAAACAGGGTGGTCCTGGCTACACCTTC.

In DNA form, the CDR3 reads TGTGCCAGCAGCACTTACGAGCAGTACGTC. Residues: CASSTYEQYV. The V gene is TRBV21-1, the J gene TRBJ2-7; the D call TRBD2 from the table was never checked on the DNA. TRBV21-1 is marked as a pseudogene. The CDR3 spans 10 residues.

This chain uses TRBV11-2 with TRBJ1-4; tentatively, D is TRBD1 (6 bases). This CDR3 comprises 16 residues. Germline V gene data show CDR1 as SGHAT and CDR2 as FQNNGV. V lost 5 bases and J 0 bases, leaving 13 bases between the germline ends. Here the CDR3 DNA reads TGTGCCAGCAGCCCGCGGACAGCTTCAACTAATGAAAAACTGTTTTTT. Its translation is CASSPRTASTNEKLFF.

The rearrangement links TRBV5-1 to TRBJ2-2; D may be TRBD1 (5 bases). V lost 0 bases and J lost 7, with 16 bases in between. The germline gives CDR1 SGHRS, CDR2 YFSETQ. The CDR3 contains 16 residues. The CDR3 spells CASSLGGAGFIGELFF. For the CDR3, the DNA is TGCGCCAGCAGCTTGGGTGGGGCCGGATTTATCGGGGAGCTGTTTTTT.

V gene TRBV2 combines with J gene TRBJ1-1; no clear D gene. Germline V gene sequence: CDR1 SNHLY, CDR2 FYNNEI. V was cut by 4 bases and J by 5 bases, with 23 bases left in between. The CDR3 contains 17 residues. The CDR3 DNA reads TGTGCCAGCAGTGGAACCCTCGCGGGGTTTCTAGGGACTGAAGCTTTCTTT. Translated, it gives CASSGTLAGFLGTEAFF.

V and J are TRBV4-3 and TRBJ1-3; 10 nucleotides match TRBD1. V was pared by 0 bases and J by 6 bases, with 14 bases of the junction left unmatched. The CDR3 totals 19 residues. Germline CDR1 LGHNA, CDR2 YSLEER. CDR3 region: CASSQDFIPGQGRENTIYF. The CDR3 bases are TGCGCCAGCAGCCAAGATTTCATACCGGGACAGGGGAGGGAAAACACCATATATTTT.

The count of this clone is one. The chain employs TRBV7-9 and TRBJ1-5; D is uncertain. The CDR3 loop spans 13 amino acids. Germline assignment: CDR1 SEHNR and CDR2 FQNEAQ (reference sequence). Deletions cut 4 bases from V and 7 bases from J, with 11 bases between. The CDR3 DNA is TGTGCCAGCAGCTCCACCCTAAACCAGCCCCAGCATTTT. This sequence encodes CASSSTLNQPQHF. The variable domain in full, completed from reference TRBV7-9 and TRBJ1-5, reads DTGVSQNPRHKITKRGQNVTFRCDPISEHNRLYWYRQTLGQGPEFLTYFQNEAQLEKSRLLSDRFSAERPKGSFSTLEIQRTEQGDSAMYLCASSSTLNQPQHFGDGTRLSIL.

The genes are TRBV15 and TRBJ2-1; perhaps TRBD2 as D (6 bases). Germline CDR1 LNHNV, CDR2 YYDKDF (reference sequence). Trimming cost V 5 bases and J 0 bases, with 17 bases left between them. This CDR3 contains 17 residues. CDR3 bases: TGTGCCACCAGCCGCCGGGACTGGGCAAGCTCCTACAATGAGCAGTTCTTC. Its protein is CATSRRDWASSYNEQFF. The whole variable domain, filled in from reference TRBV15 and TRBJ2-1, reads DAMVIQNPRYQVTQFGKPVTLSCSQTLNHNVMYWYQQKSSQAPKLLFHYYDKDFNNEADTPDNFQSRRPNTSFCFLDIRSPGLGDTAMYLCATSRRDWASSYNEQFFGPGTRLTVL.

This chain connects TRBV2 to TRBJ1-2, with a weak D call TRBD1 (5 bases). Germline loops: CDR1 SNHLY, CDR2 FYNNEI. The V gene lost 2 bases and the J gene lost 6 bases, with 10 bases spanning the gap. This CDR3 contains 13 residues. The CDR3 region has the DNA TGTGCCAGCAGTGAAAGGGGCAGGGATGGCTACACCTTC. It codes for CASSERGRDGYTF.

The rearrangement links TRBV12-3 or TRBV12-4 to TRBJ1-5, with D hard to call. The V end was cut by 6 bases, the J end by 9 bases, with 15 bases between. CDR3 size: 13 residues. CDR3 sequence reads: CASSLGENRPQHF. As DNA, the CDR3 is TGTGCCAGCAGCCTAGGCGAGAATAGGCCCCAGCATTTT.

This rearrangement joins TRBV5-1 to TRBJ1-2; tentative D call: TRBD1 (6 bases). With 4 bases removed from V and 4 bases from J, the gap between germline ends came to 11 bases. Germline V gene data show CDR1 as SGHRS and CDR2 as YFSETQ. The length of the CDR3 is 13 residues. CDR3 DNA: TGCGCCAGCAGCCGAGGACAGATCTATGGCTACACCTTC. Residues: CASSRGQIYGYTF.

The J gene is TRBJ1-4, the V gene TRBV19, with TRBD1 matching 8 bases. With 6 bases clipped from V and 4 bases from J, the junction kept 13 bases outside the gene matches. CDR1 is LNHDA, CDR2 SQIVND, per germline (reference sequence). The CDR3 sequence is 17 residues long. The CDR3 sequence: CASRRIDRGFNNEKLFF. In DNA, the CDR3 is TGTGCCAGTAGACGAATCGACAGGGGATTTAATAATGAAAAACTGTTTTTT.

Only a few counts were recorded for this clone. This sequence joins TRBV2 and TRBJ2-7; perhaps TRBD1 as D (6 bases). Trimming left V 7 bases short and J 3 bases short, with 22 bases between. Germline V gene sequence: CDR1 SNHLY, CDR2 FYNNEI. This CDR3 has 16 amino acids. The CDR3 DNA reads TGTGCCAGCACCCTTACCCCTACAGGGATCGACTACGAGCAGTACTTC. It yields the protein CASTLTPTGIDYEQYF.

The CDR3 reads CASRTDSYGYTF. CDR3 coding DNA: TGTGCCAGCAGAACTGACAGCTATGGCTACACCTTC. The chain is built from TRBV2 and TRBJ1-2, with a possible D match to TRBD1 (5 bases). Trimming stripped 6 bases from V and 4 bases from J, with 9 bases between. The CDR3 sequence is 12 residues long. Germline V gene sequence: CDR1 SNHLY, CDR2 FYNNEI.

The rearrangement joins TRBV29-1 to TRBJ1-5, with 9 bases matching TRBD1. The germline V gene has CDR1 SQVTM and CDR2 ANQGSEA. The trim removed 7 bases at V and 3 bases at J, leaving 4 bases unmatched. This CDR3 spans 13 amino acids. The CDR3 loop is CSALQGANQPQHF. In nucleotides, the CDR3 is TGCAGCGCCTTACAGGGGGCCAATCAGCCCCAGCATTTT.

The CDR3 spells CASRFGGVSTDTQYF. The DNA for the CDR3 is TGCGCCAGCAGGTTTGGGGGGGTTAGCACAGATACGCAGTATTTT. The genes are TRBV5-1 and TRBJ2-3; 7 nucleotides match TRBD2. The CDR3 is 15 residues long. V lost 5 bases to trimming and J lost 0 bases; unmatched junction nucleotides: 6. The V gene's germline CDR1 is SGHRS and CDR2 YFSETQ.

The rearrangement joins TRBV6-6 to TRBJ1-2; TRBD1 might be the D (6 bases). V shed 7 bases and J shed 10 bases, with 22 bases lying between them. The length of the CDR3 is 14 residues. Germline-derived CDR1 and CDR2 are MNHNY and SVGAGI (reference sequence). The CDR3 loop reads CASTSPRDNVAYTF. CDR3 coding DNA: TGTGCCAGCACCTCACCCCGGGACAATGTCGCCTACACCTTC.

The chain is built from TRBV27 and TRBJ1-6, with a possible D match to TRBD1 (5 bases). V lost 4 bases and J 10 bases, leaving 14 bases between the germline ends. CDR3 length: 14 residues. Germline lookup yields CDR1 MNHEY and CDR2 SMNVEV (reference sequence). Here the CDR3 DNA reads TGTGCCAGCAGTTCCCCAGGGTTAGGCTCACCCCTCCACTTT. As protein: CASSSPGLGSPLHF.

CDR3 sequence: CATSVPQGGRSTGANVLTF. The CDR3 region has the DNA TGTGCCACCAGCGTCCCACAGGGGGGCCGATCGACTGGGGCCAACGTCCTGACTTTC. This rearrangement joins TRBV15 to TRBJ2-6, with TRBD1 matching over 8 bases. Germline assignment: CDR1 LNHNV and CDR2 YYDKDF (reference sequence). V dropped 5 bases and J dropped 2; count of bases not matched to a gene: 14. The CDR3 is 19 residues long.

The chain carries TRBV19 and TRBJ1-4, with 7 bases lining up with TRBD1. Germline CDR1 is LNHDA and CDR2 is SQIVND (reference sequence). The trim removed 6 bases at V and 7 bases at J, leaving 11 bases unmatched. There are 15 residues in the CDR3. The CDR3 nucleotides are TGTGCCAGTAGCCAGATGGGACAGACCGGTGAAAAACTGTTTTTT. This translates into CASSQMGQTGEKLFF.

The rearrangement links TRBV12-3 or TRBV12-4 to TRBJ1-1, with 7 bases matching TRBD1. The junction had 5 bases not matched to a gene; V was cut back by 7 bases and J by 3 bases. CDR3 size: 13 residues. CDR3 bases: TGTGCCAGCACCCAACAGGGGTACACTGAAGCTTTCTTT. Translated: CASTQQGYTEAFF.

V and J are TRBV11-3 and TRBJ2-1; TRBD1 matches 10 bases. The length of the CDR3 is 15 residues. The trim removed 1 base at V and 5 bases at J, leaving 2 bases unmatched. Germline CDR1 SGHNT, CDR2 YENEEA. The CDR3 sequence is CASSLGQGANNEQFF. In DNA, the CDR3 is TGTGCCAGCAGCTTAGGACAGGGGGCTAACAATGAGCAGTTCTTC.

Here the CDR3 reads CASSPQPRDTYNEQFF. In DNA, the CDR3 is TGTGCCAGCAGCCCGCAGCCACGGGACACATACAATGAGCAGTTCTTC. The chain joins TRBV7-3 to TRBJ2-1, with a possible D match to TRBD1 (6 bases). The CDR3 is made up of 16 amino acids. V was clipped by 5 bases and J by 4 bases, with 18 bases between them. Germline V gene sequence: CDR1 SGHTA, CDR2 FQGTGA.

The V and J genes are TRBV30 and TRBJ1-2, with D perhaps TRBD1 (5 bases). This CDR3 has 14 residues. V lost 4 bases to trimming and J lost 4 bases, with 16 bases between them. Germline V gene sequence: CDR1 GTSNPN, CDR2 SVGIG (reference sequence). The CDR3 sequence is CAWTLGGTIYGYTF. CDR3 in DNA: TGTGCCTGGACCCTAGGAGGGACCATCTATGGCTACACCTTC. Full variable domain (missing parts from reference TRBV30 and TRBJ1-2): SQTIHQWPATLVQPVGSPLSLECTVEGTSNPNLYWYRQAAGRGLQLLFYSVGIGQISSEVPQNLSASRPQDRQFILSSKKLLLSDSGFYLCAWTLGGTIYGYTFGSGTRLTVV.

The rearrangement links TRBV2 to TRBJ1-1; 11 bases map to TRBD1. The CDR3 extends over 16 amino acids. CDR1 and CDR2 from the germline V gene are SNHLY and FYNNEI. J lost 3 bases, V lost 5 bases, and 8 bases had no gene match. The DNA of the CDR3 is TGTGCCAGCAGTACAGGGACAGGGGGGACGGACACTGAAGCTTTCTTT. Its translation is CASSTGTGGTDTEAFF.

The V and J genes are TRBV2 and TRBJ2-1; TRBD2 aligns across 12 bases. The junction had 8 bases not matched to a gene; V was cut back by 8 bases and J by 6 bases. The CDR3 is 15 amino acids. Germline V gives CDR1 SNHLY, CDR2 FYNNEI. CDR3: CASLALAGGPNEQFF. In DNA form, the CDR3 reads TGTGCCAGCTTGGCCCTAGCGGGAGGGCCCAATGAGCAGTTCTTC.

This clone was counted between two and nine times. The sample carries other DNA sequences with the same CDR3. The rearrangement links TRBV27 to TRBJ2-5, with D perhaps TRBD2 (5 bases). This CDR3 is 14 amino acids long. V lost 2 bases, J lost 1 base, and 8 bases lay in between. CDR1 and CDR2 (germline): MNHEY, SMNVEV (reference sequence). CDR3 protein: CASSLGSPQETQYF. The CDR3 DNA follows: TGTGCCAGCAGTTTAGGGAGCCCCCAAGAGACCCAGTACTTC.

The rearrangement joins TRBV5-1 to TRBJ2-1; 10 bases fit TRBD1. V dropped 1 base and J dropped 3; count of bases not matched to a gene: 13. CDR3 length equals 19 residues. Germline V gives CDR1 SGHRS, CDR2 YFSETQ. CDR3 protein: CASSLWGTGVPDGYNEQFF. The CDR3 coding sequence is TGCGCCAGCAGCTTGTGGGGGACAGGGGTCCCGGATGGCTACAATGAGCAGTTCTTC.

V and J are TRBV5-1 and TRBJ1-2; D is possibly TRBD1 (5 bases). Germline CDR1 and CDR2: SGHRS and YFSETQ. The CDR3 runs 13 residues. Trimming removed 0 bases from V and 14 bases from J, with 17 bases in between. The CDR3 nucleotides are TGCGCCAGCAGCTTGGGTGAACTGAGGACACATACCTTC. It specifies CASSLGELRTHTF.